What follows is one TCR beta chain and its context. Its cognate antigen is unknown. The entry originates in a study of shared clonotypes between healthy human individuals. As for the study in general: For every donor, three CD4 naive, three CD4 memory, two CD8 naive and one CD8 memory plates were used. Notes on the study in general: The study found about 5% of naive CD4 clonotypes shared across a few donors. Some clonotypes were shared by all four sorted-subset donors, while others were not shared. The non-shared ones had lower generation probabilities than the shared ones. As a rule, naive subsets had a larger estimated richness than memory subsets.

Germline CDR1 MDHEN, CDR2 SYDVKM. The germline V and J ends were trimmed by 6 bases and 3 bases, with 17 bases remaining between them. The CDR3 covers 15 residues. Assay used: immunoSEQ multiplex PCR; TCRdb lists only in-frame clones, some missing. The sample lists 2 million to 2.5 million clones; 85% to 95% were seen once. J is TRBJ1-1 and V is TRBV28; D is undetermined. This receptor was taken from a man aged 18 to 29 in good health. Some clones in this sample may be carry-over from other donors' samples. The source material was naive CD4+ T cells from PBMCs. Subset specified: CD45RA+ positively selected. Here the CDR3 reads CASRPTLGGHTEAFF. The CDR3 DNA is TGTGCCAGCAGACCTACCCTGGGCGGACACACTGAAGCTTTCTTT.